The rows below give T cell receptor beta chains drawn from one sample of a study of technical replicates of blood from several donors. Sequenced by immunoSEQ multiplex PCR; TCRdb stores in-frame clones only, minus some. The repertoire holds about 71,000 clones, with roughly 90% as singletons. The sequenced sample was PBMCs. Receptor source: a human donor in good health. Some clones in this sample may be carry-over from other donors' samples. The CDR3 runs from the conserved cysteine through the conserved F or W. The order of the fields is V gene, J gene, CDR3 protein.

TRBV6-5	TRBJ2-2	CASSYRPTGTGELFF
TRBV7-2	TRBJ2-1	CASSLASGRNNEQFF
TRBV30	TRBJ2-7	CAWSSSGREYEQYF
TRBV19	TRBJ2-7	CASSPTQTYEQYF
TRBV2	TRBJ2-4	CASRQELGSKNIQYF
TRBV7-9	TRBJ2-7	CASSRPGSGEQYF
TRBV5-1	TRBJ2-1	CASSPDRNNEQFF
TRBV5-6	TRBJ1-3	CASSADGNALGNTIYF
TRBV4-3	TRBJ1-4	CASSQGPWSATNEKLFF
TRBV5-1	TRBJ2-1	CASSRENGLAGGSSYNEQFF
TRBV19	TRBJ2-3	CASQGLAGLDTQYF
TRBV19	TRBJ1-2	CASSIVPYLDYYGYTF
TRBV10-2	TRBJ1-6	CATVPGLRSPLHF
TRBV30	TRBJ1-1	CAWSRRRGSTEAFF
TRBV4-3	TRBJ1-6	CASSQTRGGKGISYNSPLHF
TRBV4-1	TRBJ2-7	CASRLDRDGYEQYF
TRBV7-2	TRBJ1-1	CASSYLGGQLNTEAFF
TRBV5-5	TRBJ1-2	CASSLGPEDYGYTF
TRBV23-1	TRBJ1-1	CASIPGGARGTEAFF
TRBV5-5	TRBJ1-2	CATKDRGNYGYTF
TRBV15	TRBJ1-2	CATSPSAGGPANYGYTF
TRBV6-6	TRBJ1-1	CASSGRQGRGTEAFF
TRBV12-5	TRBJ2-7	CASGLVNGEKYNSYEQYF
TRBV12-5	TRBJ2-1	CASGSPSGRPSYNEQFF
TRBV30	TRBJ2-5	CAWSVGLAGARETQYF
TRBV20-1	TRBJ2-7	CSTWMGAEQYF
TRBV7-9	TRBJ1-1	CASSLHGGRRNTEAFF
TRBV7-9	TRBJ2-5	CASSSSGWWETQYF
TRBV4-1	TRBJ2-2	CASSPGSGSRFGELFF
TRBV2	TRBJ1-2	CASSVQAGYGYTF
TRBV4-1	TRBJ1-3	CASSPGGNTIYF
TRBV30	TRBJ1-1	CACLWGDGTEAFF
TRBV5-6	TRBJ2-5	CASSHLDRVARETQYF
TRBV10-3	TRBJ2-7	CAISESVGGIFEQYF
TRBV29-1	TRBJ1-3	CSVVGGTSGNTIYF
TRBV7-2	TRBJ2-2	CASTPRTSGGGTGELFF
TRBV11-2	TRBJ2-7	CASSPVLAYEQYF
TRBV7-9	TRBJ1-5	CASSPGDQPQHF
TRBV7-2	TRBJ1-6	CASSPGGVDNSPLHF
TRBV7-2	TRBJ2-1	CASSLEAGKQFF
TRBV7-2	TRBJ2-7	CASTPVGGAGEQYF
TRBV7-9	TRBJ1-3	CASSFTWDRSGNTIYF
TRBV7-2	TRBJ2-7	CASSLNRDYEQYF
TRBV7-9	TRBJ2-6	CASSLATGSGANVLTF
TRBV4-3	TRBJ1-1	CASSQDRRLNTEAFF
TRBV30	TRBJ1-2	CAWSLGAHGYTF
TRBV6-5	TRBJ2-7	CASRGQGRYEQYF
TRBV18	TRBJ1-1	CASSQGGENTEAFF
TRBV6-4	TRBJ1-1	CASSDTLIGRKNTEAFF
TRBV19	TRBJ1-2	CASSISGVLSGYTF
TRBV4-3	TRBJ2-7	CASSPRLADSYEQYF
TRBV10-3	TRBJ1-6	CAISESRQGFSPLHF
TRBV10-3	TRBJ1-3	CASRQGPGNTIYF
TRBV2	TRBJ2-1	CASSQKPGTSGYNEQFF
TRBV6-6	TRBJ2-7	CASTRNSNSYEQYF